This TCR beta chain comes out of a study of lymphopenia after photon versus proton radiotherapy. Study findings and constraints: Only patients who died were analyzed for survival; proton advantage is unproven.

The CDR3 contains 14 residues. With 3 bases removed from V and 4 bases from J, the gap between germline ends came to 11 bases. The V gene's germline CDR1 is MNHEY and CDR2 SMNVEV (reference sequence). Libraries were prepared by immunoSEQ multiplex PCR; TCRdb keeps only in-frame clonotypes and omits some of them. Among 40,000 to 45,000 clones listed, approximately 80% were seen once. With respect to this clone: No antigen is known for it.

The chain recombines TRBV27 with TRBJ2-3, with D perhaps TRBD2 (7 bases). This TCR derives from a woman aged 70-85 years with pancreatic cancer. The sample here was peripheral blood, taken from a patient treated with proton-based radiotherapy. As DNA, the CDR3 is TGTGCCAGCAGTTTTAGGGGGGGCGCAGATACGCAGTATTTT. It specifies CASSFRGGADTQYF.